The 9 T cell receptor beta chains given below trace back to one sample, sequenced in a study of graft-versus-host responses after intestinal transplantation. The data were produced by immunoSEQ multiplex PCR, yet TCRdb's version contains in-frame clones alone and is incomplete. The sample carries about 18,000 clones, around 90% recorded once. The sample was PBMCs, taken around 350 days after transplant. Source of these receptors: a human patient who received an intestinal transplant, so some T cells may come from the graft donor.

V is TRBV5-6 and J is TRBJ2-6; no reliable D call. The V and J ends lost 6 bases and 5 bases respectively, with 21 bases between them. This CDR3 is 17 amino acids long. Germline V lookup: CDR1 SGHDT, CDR2 YYEEEE. The CDR3 reads CASTGAKSQSRANVLTF. In DNA, the CDR3 is TGTGCCAGCACTGGTGCCAAGTCACAAAGTCGGGCCAACGTCCTGACTTTC.

The genes are TRBV2 and TRBJ2-7, with D possibly matching TRBD1 (6 bases). V gave up 7 bases and J gave up 4 bases, with 11 bases separating them. Germline V gene sequence: CDR1 SNHLY, CDR2 FYNNEI. The CDR3 runs to 12 residues. This CDR3 is CASTEGVYEQYF. The DNA of the CDR3 is TGTGCCAGCACCGAGGGGGTGTACGAGCAGTACTTC. Full variable domain (rest looked up from reference TRBV2 and TRBJ2-7): EPEVTQTPSHQVTQMGQEVILRCVPISNHLYFYWYRQILGQKVEFLVSFYNNEISEKSEIFDDQFSVERPDGSNFTLKIRSTKLEDSAMYFCASTEGVYEQYFGPGTRLTVT.

The chain combines TRBV7-3 with TRBJ2-2; D is unresolved. Germline-derived CDR1 and CDR2 are SGHTA and FQGTGA. V lost 7 bases and J lost 0, with 9 bases in between. This CDR3 is 14 amino acids long. Written as DNA, the CDR3 is TGTGCCAGCACCCTATCAGCGAACACCGGGGAGCTGTTTTTT. Amino acids: CASTLSANTGELFF.

The chain combines TRBV4-1 with TRBJ2-2; D not resolved. V lost 1 base and J lost 5, with 5 bases in between. The CDR3 length is 13 residues. The V gene's germline CDR1 is MGHRA and CDR2 YSYEKL. The DNA of the CDR3 is TGCGCCAGCAGCCAAGCGACTACCGGGGAGCTGTTTTTT. Translation: CASSQATTGELFF.

The chain's CDR3 is CASSADRGLTDTQYF. The CDR3 DNA sequence: TGTGCCAGCAGTGCCGACAGGGGTTTGACAGATACGCAGTATTTT. The chain couples TRBV25-1 to TRBJ2-3; 8 positions agree with TRBD1. CDR1 is MGHDK, CDR2 SYGVNS, per germline. V was pared by 4 bases and J by 3 bases, with 6 bases of the junction left unmatched. The CDR3 length is 15 residues.

The rearrangement joins TRBV19 to TRBJ2-5, with D unresolved. The germline gives CDR1 LNHDA, CDR2 SQIVND (reference sequence). The CDR3 has 13 amino acids. Trimming cost V 8 bases and J 4 bases, with 14 bases left between them. DNA for the CDR3: TGTGCCAGTGGGATCAAGGTCCGAGAGACCCAGTACTTC. This sequence encodes CASGIKVRETQYF.

The chain couples TRBV4-2 to TRBJ1-4; TRBD1 is a possible D gene (5 bases). Per the germline V gene, CDR1 is LGHNA and CDR2 is YNFKEQ. V gave up 4 bases and J gave up 6 bases, with 15 bases separating them. The CDR3 is 15 residues long. CDR3 nucleotide sequence: TGTGCCAGCAGCCGCCGGACGGGGGGGGATGAAAAACTGTTTTTT. As protein: CASSRRTGGDEKLFF.

This clone was counted a single time. CDR3 region: CASSLAPGDEQYF. In DNA, the CDR3 is TGTGCCAGCAGCTTAGCCCCAGGGGACGAGCAGTACTTC. The chain employs TRBV7-2 and TRBJ2-7; D perhaps matches TRBD1 (6 bases). Trimming took 0 bases from V and 5 from J, leaving 8 bases between them. The germline CDR1 and CDR2 sequences are SGHTA and FQGNSA. The CDR3 is made up of 13 amino acids. Combining the CDR3 with reference TRBV7-2 and TRBJ2-7 gives the whole variable domain GAGVSQSPSNKVTEKGKDVELRCDPISGHTALYWYRQSLGQGLEFLIYFQGNSAPDKSGLPSDRFSAERTGGSVSTLTIQRTQQEDSAVYLCASSLAPGDEQYFGPGTRLTVT.

The chain carries TRBV4-1 and TRBJ2-3; D is uncertain. The V end was cut by 0 bases, the J end by 2 bases, with 9 bases between. CDR3 size: 15 residues. The V gene's germline CDR1 is MGHRA and CDR2 YSYEKL. The CDR3 reads CASSQESATTDTQYF. The CDR3, as DNA: TGCGCCAGCAGCCAAGAATCCGCAACCACAGATACGCAGTATTTT.